This T cell receptor beta chain came from a study of regulatory T cells in long-lasting Graves disease. Time point reported: newly diagnosed GD, antithyroid drugs for less than 3 months. There was RNA extracted from PBMCs, and the TCR library was made from it. Through Arm-PCR of CDR3 regions and iRepertoire HTBI primers, TCR beta libraries were built. Source study methods: Spanning all samples, the identified segments comprised roughly 66 TRBV and around 13 TRBJ. TCRdb re-called the multiplex PCR reads with MiXCR, one entry per CDR3 protein. The V and J calls were determined by TCRdb, not by the authors. The sample includes 300,000 to 400,000 distinct CDR3 sequences, 16% of them seen just once. This clonotype was counted at least ten times. The CDR3 length is 16 residues. V was cut by 1 base and J by 4 bases, with 14 bases left in between. Germline loops: CDR1 KGHSH, CDR2 LQKENI. These same data were also listed under a study on T cells in Graves' hyperthyroidism and ophthalmopathy. In that study: If no ophthalmopathy progression occurred within 18 months, Graves' hyperthyroidism was stable. Based on clinical symptoms, serum thyroxine and TRAb, thyroid ultrasound and orbital computed tomography, diagnoses were reached.

The receptor was isolated from a man in his forties or fifties with Graves disease. The input for sequencing was peripheral blood mononuclear cells (PBMCs), taken at new diagnosis, from a patient treated with antithyroid drugs. The chain couples TRBV18 to TRBJ1-3, with D unclear. The CDR3 reads CASSPRGQPFGNTIYF. DNA of the CDR3: TGTGCCAGCTCACCACGAGGGCAGCCTTTCGGAAACACCATATATTTT. Full variable domain (outside the CDR3, taken from reference TRBV18 and TRBJ1-3): NAGVMQNPRHLVRRRGQEARLRCSPMKGHSHVYWYRQLPEEGLKFMVYLQKENIIDESGMPKERFSAEFPKEGPSILRIQQVVRGDSAAYFCASSPRGQPFGNTIYFGEGSWLTVV.